This T cell receptor (beta chain) appears in the sequencing data of a study of cytomegalovirus exposure and HLA in healthy donors. Study-level information: The roughly 120 validation repertoires matched the 650 to 850 first-cohort repertoires in platform, a later analysis reported.

Assay: immunoSEQ multiplex PCR; the TCRdb copy retains only in-frame clones and omits some. The sample has tens of thousands of clones; about 94% are singletons. V lost 3 bases, J lost 5 bases, and 14 bases lay in between. The CDR3 has 14 amino acids. The germline gives CDR1 SNHLY, CDR2 FYNNEI. Of note for this clone: Its antigen remains unidentified.

Overall study findings and caveats: Altogether, 150 or so TCR beta chains were recorded as cytomegalovirus-associated. Subsequent analysis showed first-cohort TCR clusters tending to co-occur in some 120 validation repertoires. The study found most TCR sequences rare, yet found some public TCRs in many donors.

Sequences were obtained from PBMCs. The rearrangement joins TRBV2 to TRBJ2-7, with D possibly TRBD2 on 6 matching bases. This sequence was found in a man between 18 and 29 years old in good health and CMV-seropositive. CDR3 in amino acids: CASSDYASDNEQYF. The DNA of the CDR3 is TGTGCCAGCAGTGATTACGCTAGCGACAACGAGCAGTACTTC.